This T cell receptor (beta chain) stems from a study of blood T cell repertoires in COVID-19. Original data processing: Reference gene primer amplification gave estimated nucleated cell counts. Libraries were prepared by immunoSEQ multiplex PCR; TCRdb keeps only in-frame clonotypes and omits some of them. The D gene and trimming were derived from the DNA, and the V and J assignments and clone size from that table. The profile shows about 83,000 clones, more than 65% of them singletons. This TCR was recovered from a woman older than 75 with active or convalescent COVID-19. Sample: peripheral blood.

The CDR3 region has the DNA TGCAGCGTCGCCTATGAGCCGAAGACCCAGTACTTC. It encodes CSVAYEPKTQYF. J is TRBJ2-5 and V is TRBV29-1; the D is unclear. V was pared by 6 bases and J by 6 bases, with 14 bases between. This CDR3 contains 12 residues. The V gene's germline CDR1 is SQVTM and CDR2 ANQGSEA.